These 2 T cell receptor beta chains were sequenced from one sample in a study of cytomegalovirus exposure and HLA in healthy donors (dated by TCRdb to about 2017). Receptor libraries were prepared by the immunoSEQ multiplex PCR assay. The multiplex PCR relied on a mix of 60 forward primers for TCR Vbeta segments and 13 reverse primers for TCR Jbeta segments. Drawn from immuneACCESS, this table holds only the in-frame rearrangements with V and J called that TCRdb kept. Clones are partly lost; checked studies trace under half to an unresolved V gene and leave the rest unexplained. The sample data list approximately 100,000 clones, and around 81% of these were observed just once. In total, the top ten clones hold less than 2.5% of the sample. Specimen: PBMCs. These receptors were obtained from a woman aged 25 to 39 in good health and CMV-seronegative.

The chain is built from TRBV10-1 and TRBJ1-2; no clear D gene. Trimming shortened V by 6 bases and J by 3 bases, and 14 bases separated the two germline ends. This CDR3 is 14 amino acids long. CDR1 and CDR2 (germline): WNHNN, SYGVQD (reference sequence). The chain's CDR3 is CASSSGKVDYGYTF. For the CDR3, the DNA is TGCGCCAGCAGCTCGGGGAAGGTCGACTATGGCTACACCTTC.

The gene calls are TRBV27 and TRBJ2-1, with 10 bases lining up with TRBD2. This CDR3 spans 17 amino acids. Germline assignment: CDR1 MNHEY and CDR2 SMNVEV (reference sequence). V was clipped by 5 bases and J by 0 bases; unmatched bases: 7. CDR3 nucleotide sequence: TGTGCCAGCAGTCCCTATAGCGGGAGGCGCTCCTACAATGAGCAGTTCTTC. Amino acids: CASSPYSGRRSYNEQFF.